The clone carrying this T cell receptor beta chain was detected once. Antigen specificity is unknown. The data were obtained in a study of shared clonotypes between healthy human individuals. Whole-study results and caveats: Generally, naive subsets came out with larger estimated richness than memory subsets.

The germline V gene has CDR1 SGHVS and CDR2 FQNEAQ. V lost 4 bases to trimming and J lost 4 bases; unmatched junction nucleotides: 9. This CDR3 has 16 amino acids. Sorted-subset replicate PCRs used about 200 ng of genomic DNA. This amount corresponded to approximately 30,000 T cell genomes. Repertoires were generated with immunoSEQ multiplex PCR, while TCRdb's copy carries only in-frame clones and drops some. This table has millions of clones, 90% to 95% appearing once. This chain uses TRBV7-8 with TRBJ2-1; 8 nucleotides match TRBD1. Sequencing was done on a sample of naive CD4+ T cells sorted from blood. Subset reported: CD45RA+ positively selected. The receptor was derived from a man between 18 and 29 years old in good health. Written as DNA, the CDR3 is TGTGCCAGCAGCTCGAGGACAGGGTTGGGATACAATGAGCAGTTCTTC. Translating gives CASSSRTGLGYNEQFF.